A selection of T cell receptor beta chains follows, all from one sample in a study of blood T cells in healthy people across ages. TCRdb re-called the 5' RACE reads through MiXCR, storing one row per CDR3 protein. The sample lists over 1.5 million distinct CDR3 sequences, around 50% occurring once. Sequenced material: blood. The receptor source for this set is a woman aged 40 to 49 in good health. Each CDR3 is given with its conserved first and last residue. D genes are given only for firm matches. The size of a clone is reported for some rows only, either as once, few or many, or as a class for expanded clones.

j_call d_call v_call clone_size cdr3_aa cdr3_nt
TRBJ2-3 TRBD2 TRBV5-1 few CASSLVLAGNKDTQYF TGCGCCAGCAGCTTGGTCCTAGCGGGGAACAAGGATACGCAGTATTTT
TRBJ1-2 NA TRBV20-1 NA CSARQYDSGYTF TGCAGTGCTAGACAATATGACAGCGGCTACACCTTC
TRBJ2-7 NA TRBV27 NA CASSYRDPSDEQYF TGTGCCAGCAGTTACCGGGACCCCTCCGACGAGCAGTACTTC
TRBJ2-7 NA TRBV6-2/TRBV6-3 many CASSYRVSYEQYF TGTGCCAGCAGCTACAGGGTTTCCTACGAGCAGTACTTC
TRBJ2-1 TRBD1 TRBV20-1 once CSAFPGTGSYNEQFF TGCAGTGCCTTCCCGGGGACAGGCTCCTACAATGAGCAGTTCTTC
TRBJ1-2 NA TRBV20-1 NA CSAPGSNNYGYTF TGCAGTGCTCCGGGAAGCAATAACTATGGCTACACCTTC
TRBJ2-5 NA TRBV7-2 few CASSFAVEGAQYF TGTGCCAGCAGCTTCGCGGTGGAAGGGGCCCAGTACTTC
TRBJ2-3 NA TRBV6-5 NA CASSKGRRGLTDTQYF TGTGCCAGCAGCAAAGGCCGGAGAGGGCTAACAGATACGCAGTATTTT
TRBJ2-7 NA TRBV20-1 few CSARDSVGRVGYEQYF TGCAGTGCTAGAGATTCCGTGGGTAGGGTCGGGTACGAGCAGTACTTC
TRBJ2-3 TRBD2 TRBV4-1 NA CASSLPPSGVSDTQYF TGCGCCAGCAGCCTACCTCCTAGCGGGGTCTCAGATACGCAGTATTTT
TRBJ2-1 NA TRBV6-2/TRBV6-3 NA CASSKATTSYDEQFF TGTGCCAGCAGTAAAGCCACGACCTCCTACGATGAGCAGTTCTTC
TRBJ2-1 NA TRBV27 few CASEEGYNEQFF TGTGCCAGCGAAGAGGGTTACAATGAGCAGTTCTTC
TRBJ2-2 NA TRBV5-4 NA CASSLEDIGTGELFF TGTGCCAGCAGCTTGGAGGATATCGGTACCGGGGAGCTGTTTTTT
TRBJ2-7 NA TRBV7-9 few CASSLYLGGTYEQYF TGTGCCAGCAGCTTATACTTAGGGGGAACCTACGAGCAGTACTTC
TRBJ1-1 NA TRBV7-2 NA CASSFTGTRAMNTEAFF TGTGCCAGCAGCTTTACCGGGACGCGGGCCATGAACACTGAAGCTTTCTTT
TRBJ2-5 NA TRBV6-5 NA CASSYKSGGARQETQYF TGTGCCAGCAGTTACAAGTCGGGCGGGGCTCGGCAAGAGACCCAGTACTTC
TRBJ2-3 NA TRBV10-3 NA CAIGFPAGSSTDTQYF TGTGCCATCGGTTTTCCAGCGGGCAGCAGCACAGATACGCAGTATTTT
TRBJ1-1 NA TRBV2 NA CASEGQATEAFF TGTGCCAGCGAGGGGCAGGCCACTGAAGCTTTCTTT
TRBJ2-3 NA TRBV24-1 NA CATSDLDTDTQYF TGTGCCACCAGTGATTTGGACACAGATACGCAGTATTTT
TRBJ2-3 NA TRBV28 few CASSLRGQPVHTQYF TGTGCCAGCAGTTTAAGAGGACAGCCGGTCCATACGCAGTATTTT
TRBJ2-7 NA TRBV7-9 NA CASSFRQESYNEQYF TGTGCCAGCAGCTTCAGACAGGAATCCTACAATGAGCAGTACTTC
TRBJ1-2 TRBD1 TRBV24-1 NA CATSGFGQGQRTYGYTF TGTGCCACCAGTGGCTTTGGACAGGGCCAAAGGACCTATGGCTACACCTTC
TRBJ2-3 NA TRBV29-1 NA CSVERSWADADTQYF TGCAGCGTTGAAAGGTCGTGGGCAGACGCAGATACGCAGTATTTT
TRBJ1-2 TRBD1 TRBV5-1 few CASSLEGRGTTGYTF TGCGCCAGCAGCTTGGAAGGCAGGGGGACTACTGGCTACACCTTC
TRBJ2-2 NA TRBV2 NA CASRWVIRGPDTGELFF TGTGCCAGCAGATGGGTGATACGGGGGCCGGACACCGGGGAGCTGTTTTTT
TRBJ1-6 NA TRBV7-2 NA CASSLKGSPLHF TGTGCCAGCAGCTTAAAGGGATCACCCCTCCACTTT
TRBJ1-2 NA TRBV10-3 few CAIMGRGFDGYTF TGTGCCATCATGGGCAGGGGATTTGATGGCTACACCTTC
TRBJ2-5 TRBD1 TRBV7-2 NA CASSFQTGQETQYF TGTGCCAGCAGCTTTCAGACAGGGCAAGAGACCCAGTACTTC
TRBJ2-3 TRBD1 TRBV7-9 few CASSSRRDRGGHGTDTQYF TGTGCCAGCAGCTCCCGCCGGGACAGAGGTGGCCATGGCACAGATACGCAGTATTTT
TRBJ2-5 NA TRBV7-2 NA CASSFTGLGETQYF TGTGCCAGCAGCTTTACCGGTTTAGGGGAGACCCAGTACTTC
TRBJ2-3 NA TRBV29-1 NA CSSKGAVTDTQYF TGCAGCTCGAAAGGGGCAGTCACAGATACGCAGTATTTT
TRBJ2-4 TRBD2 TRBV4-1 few CASSQDPLTSGGIPKNIQYF TGCGCCAGCAGCCAAGATCCCTTAACTAGCGGGGGTATCCCCAAAAACATTCAGTACTTC
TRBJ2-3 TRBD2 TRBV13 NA CASSEGTSGVPSTDTQYF TGTGCCAGCAGCGAGGGGACTAGCGGGGTTCCTAGCACAGATACGCAGTATTTT
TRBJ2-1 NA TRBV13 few CASSLGLPNSYNEQFF TGTGCCAGCAGCTTAGGGTTACCGAACTCCTACAATGAGCAGTTCTTC
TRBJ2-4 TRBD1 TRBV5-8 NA CASGLGDRIVGLQYF TGTGCCAGCGGCTTGGGGGACAGGATTGTAGGGCTTCAGTACTTC
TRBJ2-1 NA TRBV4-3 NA CASSQDGRGPNEQFF TGCGCCAGCAGCCAAGATGGGCGGGGCCCTAATGAGCAGTTCTTC
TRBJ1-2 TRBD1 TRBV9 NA CASSVVSRGPLEDGYTF TGTGCCAGCAGCGTAGTTTCCAGGGGGCCCTTGGAGGATGGCTACACCTTC
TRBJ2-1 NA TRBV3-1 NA CASSQVVSEQFF TGTGCCAGCAGCCAAGTTGTAAGTGAGCAGTTCTTC
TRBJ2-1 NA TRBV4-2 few CASSQDLVVLGESYNEQFF TGTGCCAGCAGCCAAGATTTGGTGGTACTGGGGGAGTCCTACAATGAGCAGTTCTTC
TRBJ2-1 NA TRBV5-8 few CASSMDSHNEQFF TGTGCCAGCAGTATGGACAGCCACAATGAGCAGTTCTTC
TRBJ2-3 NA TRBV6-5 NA CASSTRAGAIDTQYF TGTGCCAGCAGTACTCGGGCAGGGGCAATAGATACGCAGTATTTT
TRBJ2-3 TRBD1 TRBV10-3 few CAISEGTGARVFTDTQYF TGTGCCATCAGTGAAGGGACAGGGGCCCGGGTATTCACAGATACGCAGTATTTT